These T cell receptor beta chains were read from a single sample in a study of blood T cells in healthy people across ages. TCRdb re-called the 5' RACE reads through MiXCR, storing one row per CDR3 protein. The data contain almost 1 million distinct CDR3 sequences, 45% to 60% of them singletons. The sequenced sample was blood. The receptors shown here come from a woman aged 55-69 years in good health. Each CDR3 is given without its conserved first and last residue.

TRBV4-2	ASSQKLGPDTQY
TRBV5-4	ASSLGEGLFNEQF
TRBV10-3	AIRDRLGEQF
TRBV4-2	ASSQEGLAGSGELF
TRBV5-1	ASSPTKGGSYNEQF
TRBV28	ASSTYRGKTPWETQY
TRBV2	ASSTSGKRETQY
TRBV20-1	SAKTGSHGYT
TRBV6-2/TRBV6-3	ASAEGGRGYQPQH
TRBV28	ASSWRGNTYNEQF
TRBV20-1	SARDRTEAF
TRBV5-1	ASSSGLLLYEQY
TRBV20-1	SAREGSEQY
TRBV5-1	ASSATASSTDTQY
TRBV9	ASSGGLGGLYNEQF
TRBV4-1	ASSQERAGYEQY
TRBV20-1	SARAIPQGEDHNQPQH
TRBV21-1	ASSRMGQTLTNTEAF